This T cell receptor beta chain comes out of a study of blood T cell repertoires in COVID-19. Study details: PBMCs, B-cell-depleted T cells, or T cells were the source of the cDNA or gDNA that made up the material.

Deletions cut 6 bases from V and 5 bases from J, with 12 bases between. The CDR3 runs to 13 residues. Germline loops: CDR1 SGHTA, CDR2 FQGTGA. Either two negative PCRs, clearance, or symptom resolution qualified Cohort 3 donors as recovered. Under the authors' procedure: Reference gene primer amplification yielded estimated nucleated cell counts. The repertoire was sequenced with immunoSEQ multiplex PCR; TCRdb's copy has only in-frame clones and lacks some. The V and J calls and clone size come from that table; D and trimming were worked out from the DNA. The sample carries 150,000 to 200,000 clones, roughly 85% recorded once. A few counts support this clone.

The sample taken for sequencing was PBMCs or T cells enriched from blood (not recorded which). This chain links TRBV7-3 with TRBJ2-3, with a tentative D call TRBD1 (5 bases). The receptor was isolated from a man aged 40-49 years who had recovered from COVID-19. The CDR3 is CASRSPGQDTQYF. The CDR3 bases are TGTGCCAGCAGATCCCCAGGGCAAGATACGCAGTATTTT.